These 14 T cell receptor beta chains share one sample of origin, sequenced in a study of blood T cell repertoires in COVID-19 (dated by TCRdb to 2019 to 2021). Library construction relied on the immunoSEQ multiplex PCR assay. Here the immuneACCESS table is served through TCRdb, limited to in-frame sequences with V and J called. Missing clones are a known gap in these copies; in checked studies unresolved V genes cover under half, and the rest lacks a known reason. The sample table holds tens of thousands of clones, of which 88% were seen once. Nearly 45% of the sample goes to the ten largest clones. The specimen was peripheral blood. Receptors were obtained from a human donor in a cohort sampled during active COVID-19.

V gene TRBV12-3 or TRBV12-4 combines with J gene TRBJ2-7; D not resolved. Trimming cost V 5 bases and J 6 bases, with 11 bases left between them. The CDR3 totals 12 residues. CDR3 sequence: CASSTLASEQYF. As DNA, the CDR3 is TGTGCCAGCAGTACGTTAGCTTCCGAGCAGTACTTC.

The rearrangement links TRBV18 to TRBJ1-3; no firm D call. The germline V gene encodes CDR1 KGHSH and CDR2 LQKENI. The CDR3 loop spans 16 amino acids. Trimming shortened V by 0 bases and J by 0 bases, and 9 bases separated the two germline ends. Written as DNA, the CDR3 is TGTGCCAGCTCACCACCGGGCATGCGCTCTGGAAACACCATATATTTT. Translated, it gives CASSPPGMRSGNTIYF.

The chain carries TRBV7-9 and TRBJ2-1; maybe TRBD2 (5 bases). The CDR3 has 12 residues. Trimming took 5 bases from V and 6 from J, leaving 8 bases between them. In germline, CDR1 is SEHNR, CDR2 FQNEAQ (reference sequence). CDR3 sequence reads: CASSRTSNEQFF. For the CDR3, the DNA is TGTGCCAGCAGCAGAACTAGCAATGAGCAGTTCTTC. Drawing the rest from reference TRBV7-9 and TRBJ2-1, the complete variable domain is DTGVSQNPRHKITKRGQNVTFRCDPISEHNRLYWYRQTLGQGPEFLTYFQNEAQLEKSRLLSDRFSAERPKGSFSTLEIQRTEQGDSAMYLCASSRTSNEQFFGPGTRLTVL.

The rearrangement uses TRBV12-5 and TRBJ2-1, with D possibly being TRBD1 (5 bases). V lost 7 bases to trimming and J lost 0 bases, with 10 bases between them. Germline V gene sequence: CDR1 LGHNT, CDR2 FRNRAP. CDR3 length equals 14 residues. The CDR3 protein is CASDRPSSYNEQFF. The DNA of the CDR3 is TGTGCTAGTGACAGGCCGAGCTCCTACAATGAGCAGTTCTTC.

This rearrangement joins TRBV6-2 or TRBV6-3 to TRBJ1-1; D is possibly TRBD1 (5 bases). CDR3 size: 16 residues. Germline V CDR1 and CDR2: MNHEY, SVGEGT. Trimming removed 0 bases at V and 0 bases at J, with 11 bases between. The CDR3 spells CASSYSKTALNTEAFF. The CDR3 region has the DNA TGTGCCAGCAGTTACTCTAAGACAGCCTTGAACACTGAAGCTTTCTTT.

The chain recombines TRBV5-4 with TRBJ2-3, with 8 bases lining up with TRBD2. Germline V CDR1 and CDR2: SGHNT, YYREEE (reference sequence). V was pared by 2 bases and J by 4 bases, with 6 bases of the junction left unmatched. The CDR3 runs 15 residues. CDR3 nucleotide sequence: TGTGCCAGCAGCTTCTCGGGGGGGGCAGCAGATACGCAGTATTTT. The encoded protein is CASSFSGGAADTQYF.

The table lists this clone with a few counts. This chain uses TRBV2 with TRBJ2-7, with 11 bases aligning to TRBD1. Germline assignment: CDR1 SNHLY and CDR2 FYNNEI. V lost 5 bases to trimming and J lost 4 bases; unmatched junction nucleotides: 4. This CDR3 has 14 amino acids. The CDR3 protein is CASSPWDRGYEQYF. The CDR3 nucleotides are TGTGCCAGCAGTCCGTGGGACAGGGGGTACGAGCAGTACTTC.

The chain is built from TRBV7-9 and TRBJ2-7; D remains ambiguous. This CDR3 is 13 amino acids long. Germline CDR1 reads SEHNR; CDR2 reads FQNEAQ (reference sequence). The V and J ends lost 1 base and 2 bases respectively, with 6 bases between them. The CDR3 protein is CASSLGDTYEQYF. CDR3 bases: TGTGCCAGCAGCTTAGGAGACACCTACGAGCAGTACTTC.

J is TRBJ1-1 and V is TRBV12-3 or TRBV12-4; unclear D gene. The CDR3 is 11 residues long. The germline V and J ends were trimmed by 6 bases and 7 bases, with 9 bases remaining between them. CDR3 coding DNA: TGTGCCAGCAGACCCTTCTATGAAGCTTTCTTT. Protein product: CASRPFYEAFF.

The gene calls are TRBV6-6 and TRBJ1-1; D uncertain. This CDR3 contains 11 residues. Trimming shortened V by 2 bases and J by 7 bases, and 5 bases separated the two germline ends. CDR1 is MNHNY, CDR2 SVGAGI, per germline (reference sequence). CDR3 DNA: TGTGCCAGCAGTTACGGCAATGAAGCTTTCTTT. Translating gives CASSYGNEAFF.

The rearrangement uses TRBV3-1 (or the pseudogene TRBV3-2) and TRBJ2-1, with TRBD2 identical over 7 bases. This CDR3 has 15 amino acids. J was trimmed by 1 base and V by 1 base; bases with no gene match: 1. CDR1 and CDR2 from the germline V gene are LGHDT and YNNKEL (reference sequence). DNA for the CDR3: TGTGCCAGCAGCCAAGCGGGAGGATCCTACAATGAGCAGTTCTTC. Translating it yields CASSQAGGSYNEQFF.

This clone was seen more than once but under ten times. The V gene is TRBV5-4, the J gene TRBJ2-2; D is possibly TRBD2 (6 bases). This CDR3 spans 15 amino acids. V lost 0 bases and J lost 2, with 8 bases in between. Germline V gene sequence: CDR1 SGHNT, CDR2 YYREEE (reference sequence). CDR3 sequence reads: CASSLGRGNTGELFF. The CDR3 DNA is TGTGCCAGCAGCTTGGGGAGGGGAAACACCGGGGAGCTGTTTTTT.

This sequence joins TRBV24-1 and TRBJ1-2, with D possibly being TRBD1 (6 bases). This CDR3 comprises 11 residues. V was trimmed by 10 bases and J by 4 bases, leaving 9 bases between them. Per the germline V gene, CDR1 is KGHDR and CDR2 is SFDVKD. CDR3 bases: TGTGCCACAGGGGACATCTATGGCTACACCTTC. As protein: CATGDIYGYTF.

The chain has TRBV24-1 and TRBJ2-1; D is possibly TRBD1 (5 bases). CDR1 and CDR2 from the germline V gene are KGHDR and SFDVKD. The V end was cut by 4 bases, the J end by 2 bases, with 11 bases between. This CDR3 is 15 amino acids long. The CDR3 nucleotides read TGTGCCACCAGTGACCCAGGGTCGACCTACAATGAGCAGTTCTTC. Its translation is CATSDPGSTYNEQFF.